What follows is one T cell receptor beta chain and its context. This clonotype has just a few counts. The antigen it recognizes is unknown. No base-level quality is on record; no much larger clone is a single base apart. This specimen comes from a study of T cell repertoires in cytomegalovirus infection (dated by TCRdb to 2018 to 2020). About the full investigation: Alongside well-studied HLA-B-restricted epitopes, the peptide stimulations were aimed at recently identified HLA-C-restricted CMV epitopes, whose presentation resists viral immunomodulation. Donor HLA type was relevant to the analysis, as public TCR beta signatures indicated carriage of CMV infection together with the matching HLA type. General findings and caveats noted by the study authors: The ex vivo response was dominated by HLA-C-restricted CMV-specific TCR beta clonotypes, which also provided the single most frequent clonotype in two of eight donors. Carriers of CMV infection plus the relevant HLA type were discriminated by the cumulative frequency of public TCR beta family members in the study cohort and in an independent roughly 320-donor cohort.

Explained via the paper, the treatment or condition label denotes: in vitro stimulation with specific CMV peptide epitopes to enrich CMV-specific T cells. The sequencer listed for this sample is Illumina HiSeq 1500. TCRdb redid the processing of the public reads, applying fastp at Q25 and MiXCR, and retained in-frame beta chains. Each record represents a unique CDR3 protein, reported with the most common genes and DNA among its rows. Across this sample there are roughly 920,000 distinct CDR3 sequences, with around 29% seen only once. The ten most abundant clones make up over 12% of the sample. V gives up 6 bases and J gives up 7 bases, and the segment between their germline ends measures 12 bases. The CDR3 numbers 13 residues from cysteine through phenylalanine. CDR3 DNA is the only sequence kept; it has 39 bases, read in frame from the first base.

Sample: cultured CD8+ T cells from PBMCs, taken from culture after CMV antigen stimulation. The chain was built from TRBV12-3 or TRBV12-4 and TRBJ1-4, with the D gene not clear enough to name. The source is a human donor in good health (CMV status not recorded). Some clones in this sample may be carry-over from other donors' samples. Here the CDR3 is given as CASSLGFAEKLFF. At the DNA level, the sequence is TGTGCCAGCAGCCTCGGGTTCGCTGAAAAACTGTTTTTT.